These T cell receptor beta chains were read from a single sample in a study of vaccination and CD4 T cells after COVID-19. TCRdb itself ran the PCR reads through MiXCR, one entry per CDR3 protein. The sample holds 5,900 or so distinct CDR3 sequences, under 35% seen once. These TCRs' antigens remain unknown. The sample here was CD4+ T cells from blood, cultured in vitro, taken after SARS-CoV-2 vaccination. All receptors derive from a human donor who had recovered from COVID-19. Both conserved end residues are part of each CDR3. The D gene is left open where the match is weak. A row's size may be missing; if present it is once, few, many or a size class.

CATSMTGAIEDTQYF	TGTGCCACCAGTATGACAGGGGCGATTGAAGATACGCAGTATTTT	TRBD1	-	TRBV24-1	TRBJ2-3
CASSSGQGTGEQCF	TGTGCCAGCAGTTCGGGACAGGGTACGGGGGAGCAGTGCTTC	TRBD1	-	TRBV6-5	TRBJ2-7
CSARGALASTDTQYF	TGCAGTGCTAGAGGAGCACTTGCTAGCACAGATACGCAGTATTTT	-	-	TRBV20-1	TRBJ2-3
CATSRDMGPGNTIYF	TGTGCCACCAGCAGAGACATGGGCCCTGGAAACACCATATATTTT	-	-	TRBV15	TRBJ1-3
CATSFEGETQYF	TGTGCCACCAGCTTTGAAGGGGAGACCCAGTACTTC	-	few	TRBV15	TRBJ2-5
CASSLLRGYGYTF	TGTGCCAGCAGCTTACTGCGGGGATATGGCTACACCTTC	-	-	TRBV7-2	TRBJ1-2
CASSHPSYEQYF	TGTGCCAGCAGCCATCCCAGCTACGAGCAGTACTTC	-	-	TRBV7-2	TRBJ2-7
CSARDRPRGPETQYF	TGCAGTGCTAGAGATCGTCCCCGGGGGCCGGAGACCCAGTACTTC	-	-	TRBV20-1	TRBJ2-5
CASSAPGNQPQHF	TGTGCCAGCAGCGCCCCCGGAAATCAGCCCCAGCATTTT	-	-	TRBV7-8	TRBJ1-5
CSALDRIFSYEQYF	TGCAGTGCTTTGGACAGGATCTTCTCCTACGAGCAGTACTTC	TRBD1	-	TRBV20-1	TRBJ2-7
CASSHDRGRVYEQYF	TGTGCCAGCAGTCATGACAGGGGTCGAGTCTACGAGCAGTACTTC	TRBD1	-	TRBV5-4	TRBJ2-7
CASSLRQGIGYGYTF	TGTGCCAGCAGCTTGAGACAGGGAATTGGCTATGGCTACACCTTC	TRBD1	medium-sized	TRBV5-4	TRBJ1-2
CATSDPGTSYEQYF	TGTGCCACCAGTGATCCCGGGACATCCTACGAGCAGTACTTC	-	-	TRBV24-1	TRBJ2-7
CASNPMTSLDEQYF	TGTGCCAGCAACCCGATGACTAGCCTGGACGAGCAGTACTTC	TRBD2	once	TRBV6-1	TRBJ2-7
CASSIQGSSGYTF	TGTGCCAGCAGCATCCAGGGTTCGAGTGGCTACACCTTC	-	few	TRBV27	TRBJ1-2
CASSEWQGDQETQYF	TGTGCCAGCAGTGAATGGCAGGGGGACCAAGAGACCCAGTACTTC	TRBD1	-	TRBV25-1	TRBJ2-5
CASSIQGVNTEAFF	TGCGCCAGCAGCATACAGGGGGTAAACACTGAAGCTTTCTTT	TRBD1	-	TRBV5-1	TRBJ1-1
CSAIRMGSSYEQYF	TGCAGTGCTATCCGGATGGGAAGCTCCTACGAGCAGTACTTC	-	-	TRBV20-1	TRBJ2-7
CASSLRLAGETQYF	TGTGCCAGCAGCCTCCGACTAGCGGGAGAGACCCAGTACTTC	TRBD2	-	TRBV7-2	TRBJ2-5
CASSYLGTQAWQQYF	TGTGCCAGCAGTTACTTGGGGACCCAAGCGTGGCAGCAGTACTTC	-	-	TRBV6-5	TRBJ2-7
CASSDSGTGELFF	TGTGCCAGCAGTGACTCCGGGACCGGGGAGCTGTTTTTT	-	few	TRBV6-4	TRBJ2-2
CSAQGRDRGRSSYNSPLHF	TGCAGTGCCCAGGGACGGGACAGGGGGCGAAGCTCCTATAATTCACCCCTCCACTTT	TRBD1	few	TRBV20-1	TRBJ1-6
CASSESGTWRSYEQYF	TGTGCCAGCAGTGAATCAGGGACCTGGAGGTCCTACGAGCAGTACTTC	-	few	TRBV6-1	TRBJ2-7
CASSKKRTGPGANVLTF	TGTGCCAGCAGTAAGAAACGGACAGGGCCTGGGGCCAACGTCCTGACTTTC	TRBD1	medium-sized	TRBV6-1	TRBJ2-6
CASSPIDGGLVQPQHF	TGTGCCAGTAGTCCGATTGACGGGGGGTTAGTTCAGCCCCAGCATTTT	-	few	TRBV19	TRBJ1-5
CRLGADTQYF	TGCAGGCTGGGGGCGGATACGCAGTATTTT	-	few	TRBV20-1	TRBJ2-3
CASSEPWGETQYF	TGTGCCAGCAGTGAACCCTGGGGAGAGACCCAGTACTTC	-	medium-sized	TRBV6-1	TRBJ2-5
CASSYLTLADEQYF	TGTGCCAGCAGTTACCTCACGCTAGCGGACGAGCAGTACTTC	TRBD2	-	TRBV6-5	TRBJ2-7
CSALISGSWEETQYF	TGCAGTGCATTAATTAGCGGGAGTTGGGAAGAGACCCAGTACTTC	TRBD2	-	TRBV20-1	TRBJ2-5
CASSWGPEAYEQYF	TGTGCCAGCAGTTGGGGACCCGAGGCCTACGAGCAGTACTTC	-	-	TRBV6-5	TRBJ2-7